Sample share makes the clone carrying this T cell receptor (beta chain) medium-sized. Its matching antigen is unknown. This sample is part of a study of CD8 T cells in ankylosing spondylitis. The study, taken as a whole, reports: Disease-linked clones bore a CD8+ phenotype, appearing relatively rarely in peripheral blood. Some of the motif variants had earlier been found in reactive arthritis patients' fluid and blood. What seemed typical of ankylosing spondylitis blood was a TCR beta motif built from about 8 highly homologous variants.

Germline loops: CDR1 DFQATT, CDR2 SNEGSKA (reference sequence). This CDR3 contains 13 residues. Trimming took 6 bases from V and 1 from J, leaving 12 bases between them. A single record per CDR3 protein comes from TCRdb applying MiXCR to the 5' RACE reads. The table includes 15,000 to 20,000 distinct CDR3 sequences, under 8.5% detected once. Sequences were obtained from blood. This chain links TRBV20-1 with TRBJ2-5, with D perhaps matching TRBD1 or TRBD2 (5 bases each). The clonotype was recovered from a male donor with ankylosing spondylitis or in good health (not recorded which). The CDR3 nucleotides are TGCAGTGCACGAGGGGCAGTCCAAGAGACCCAGTACTTC. Amino acids: CSARGAVQETQYF.